Listed below are T cell receptor beta chains from one sample, sequenced in a study of T cells in Graves' hyperthyroidism and ophthalmopathy. Using its own MiXCR run on the multiplex PCR reads, TCRdb lists one record per CDR3 protein. The profile shows some 500,000 distinct CDR3 sequences, approximately 25% of them singletons. The sequenced sample was blood. The receptors shown here come from a woman aged 25 to 39 with Graves' ophthalmopathy. Each CDR3 is given with its conserved first and last residue. The D gene is left open where the match is weak. Where a row states a size, it is once, few, many or the class of an expanded clone; other rows omit it.

D gene: TRBD2
J gene: TRBJ2-5
clone size: -
V gene: TRBV4-1
CDR3 DNA: TGCGCCAGCAGCCAAGATCCACCGACTAGCGGGGGAGAGACCCAGTACTTC
CDR3 protein: CASSQDPPTSGGETQYF

D gene: TRBD1
J gene: TRBJ2-7
clone size: -
V gene: TRBV19
CDR3 DNA: TGTGCCAGTAGTATGGGCCAGGGGGACAGCTACGAGCAGTACTTC
CDR3 protein: CASSMGQGDSYEQYF

D gene: -
J gene: TRBJ2-4
clone size: -
V gene: TRBV7-2
CDR3 DNA: TGTGCCAGCAGCCTCGGACCCTTTGTAGCCAAAAACATTAAGTACTTC
CDR3 protein: CASSLGPFVAKNIKYF

D gene: TRBD2
J gene: TRBJ2-2
clone size: -
V gene: TRBV5-4
CDR3 DNA: TGTGCCAGCAGGTCGGCCCTCCAGCGGGGGGGAGCCGGGGAGCTGTTTTTT
CDR3 protein: CASRSALQRGGAGELFF

D gene: TRBD1
J gene: TRBJ1-5
clone size: few
V gene: TRBV4-1
CDR3 DNA: TGCGCCAGCAGCCAACAGGGGGCGATTCAGCCCCAGCATTTT
CDR3 protein: CASSQQGAIQPQHF

D gene: TRBD1
J gene: TRBJ1-2
clone size: many
V gene: TRBV27
CDR3 DNA: TGTGCCAGCAAAACGACAACAGGGGGAAGATCCGGCTACACCTTC
CDR3 protein: CASKTTTGGRSGYTF

D gene: -
J gene: TRBJ2-7
clone size: many
V gene: TRBV11-2
CDR3 DNA: TGTGCCAGCAGCCCTAGCGTAGATTTCTACGAGCAGTACTTC
CDR3 protein: CASSPSVDFYEQYF

D gene: -
J gene: TRBJ1-5
clone size: -
V gene: TRBV12-3/TRBV12-4
CDR3 DNA: TGTGCCACCTGGGAGGGGAAAGGCAGCAATCAGCCCCAGCATTTT
CDR3 protein: CATWEGKGSNQPQHF

D gene: -
J gene: TRBJ1-5
clone size: -
V gene: TRBV7-2
CDR3 DNA: TGTGCCAGCAGCGTTACAGGGCGAGGGCAGCCCCAGCATTTT
CDR3 protein: CASSVTGRGQPQHF

D gene: TRBD1
J gene: TRBJ2-6
clone size: many
V gene: TRBV30
CDR3 DNA: TGTGCCTGTGCAGGGGGCTCTGGGGCCAACGTCCTGACTTTC
CDR3 protein: CACAGGSGANVLTF

D gene: -
J gene: TRBJ1-5
clone size: few
V gene: TRBV2
CDR3 DNA: TGTGCCAGCAGACCAAACAGGGTCGGAGGTCAGCCCCAGCATTTT
CDR3 protein: CASRPNRVGGQPQHF

D gene: -
J gene: TRBJ1-1
clone size: few
V gene: TRBV9
CDR3 DNA: TGTGCCAGCAGCCCAACGATCCAGGGGGAAGCTTTCTTT
CDR3 protein: CASSPTIQGEAFF

D gene: -
J gene: TRBJ1-2
clone size: many
V gene: TRBV7-2
CDR3 DNA: TGTGCCAGCAGCGCCAGCCGGTACCCGCCAACATATGGCTACACCTTC
CDR3 protein: CASSASRYPPTYGYTF

D gene: -
J gene: TRBJ1-5
clone size: few
V gene: TRBV20-1
CDR3 DNA: TGCAGTGCTAGAGATCCCCGGAATAGCAATCAGCCCCAGCATTTT
CDR3 protein: CSARDPRNSNQPQHF

D gene: -
J gene: TRBJ2-2
clone size: once
V gene: TRBV7-2
CDR3 DNA: TGTGCCAGCAGTCCGGCTCGGCGGGGGGAGCTGTTTTTT
CDR3 protein: CASSPARRGELFF

D gene: -
J gene: TRBJ1-3
clone size: many
V gene: TRBV20-1
CDR3 DNA: TGCAGTGCTCGACGGGAGACTGGAAACACCATATATTTT
CDR3 protein: CSARRETGNTIYF

D gene: -
J gene: TRBJ2-6
clone size: -
V gene: TRBV11-1
CDR3 DNA: TGTGCCAGCTGGGATGACAGCTCTGGGGCCAACGTCCTGACTTTC
CDR3 protein: CASWDDSSGANVLTF

D gene: TRBD2
J gene: TRBJ2-2
clone size: many
V gene: TRBV19
CDR3 DNA: TGTGCCAGCAGTACCGGGACTAGCGGGACCGGGGAGCTGTTTTTT
CDR3 protein: CASSTGTSGTGELFF

D gene: -
J gene: TRBJ2-2
clone size: many
V gene: TRBV11-2
CDR3 DNA: TGTGCCAGCAGTCGGTACACCGGGGAGCTGTTTTTT
CDR3 protein: CASSRYTGELFF

D gene: -
J gene: TRBJ1-1
clone size: many
V gene: TRBV19
CDR3 DNA: TGTGCCAGTAGTATGCTGGATCAAATCGGGGCTTTCTTT
CDR3 protein: CASSMLDQIGAFF

D gene: -
J gene: TRBJ2-2
clone size: -
V gene: TRBV9
CDR3 DNA: TGTGCCAGCAGCGCCCGAAAGGGACCAGCGAGCACCGGGGAGCTGTTTTTT
CDR3 protein: CASSARKGPASTGELFF

D gene: -
J gene: TRBJ1-5
clone size: many
V gene: TRBV7-2
CDR3 DNA: TGTGCCAGCAGCTTGGATACTAATCCCCAGCATTTT
CDR3 protein: CASSLDTNPQHF

D gene: -
J gene: TRBJ2-7
clone size: many
V gene: TRBV6-5
CDR3 DNA: TGTGCCAGCAGTTATGGGTGGGGTTCCTACGAGCAGTACTTC
CDR3 protein: CASSYGWGSYEQYF

D gene: -
J gene: TRBJ2-5
clone size: few
V gene: TRBV7-3
CDR3 DNA: TGTGCCAGCAGCTTAACAGGACAGCGAGGGGAGACCCAGTACTTC
CDR3 protein: CASSLTGQRGETQYF

D gene: -
J gene: TRBJ2-2
clone size: many
V gene: TRBV7-3
CDR3 DNA: TGTGCCAGCAGCGTTCAAACAGCCGGGGAGCTGTTTTTT
CDR3 protein: CASSVQTAGELFF

D gene: -
J gene: TRBJ1-1
clone size: many
V gene: TRBV12-3/TRBV12-4
CDR3 DNA: TGTGCCAGCAGCCCTCAGTCCGGGAACACTGAAGCTTTCTTT
CDR3 protein: CASSPQSGNTEAFF

D gene: TRBD1
J gene: TRBJ2-5
clone size: few
V gene: TRBV6-1
CDR3 DNA: TGTGCCAGCAATACAGACAGGGGGCTAGAGACCCAGTACTTC
CDR3 protein: CASNTDRGLETQYF

D gene: -
J gene: TRBJ1-1
clone size: few
V gene: TRBV7-8
CDR3 DNA: TGTGCCAGCAGCTCGGGCGGGACTTACACTGAAGCTTTCTTT
CDR3 protein: CASSSGGTYTEAFF

D gene: TRBD2
J gene: TRBJ2-7
clone size: few
V gene: TRBV12-3/TRBV12-4
CDR3 DNA: TGTGCCAGCAGTCCTAAGCGGGGCGGAATCTACGAGCAGCACTTC
CDR3 protein: CASSPKRGGIYEQHF

D gene: -
J gene: TRBJ1-2
clone size: -
V gene: TRBV5-6
CDR3 DNA: TGTGCCAGCAGCTTGTACGGAGAAGGTGGCTACACCTTC
CDR3 protein: CASSLYGEGGYTF

D gene: TRBD1
J gene: TRBJ2-3
clone size: -
V gene: TRBV27
CDR3 DNA: TGTGCCAGCAGTTGGGGACAGGGGATGGCAGATACGCAGTATTTT
CDR3 protein: CASSWGQGMADTQYF

D gene: -
J gene: TRBJ1-2
clone size: -
V gene: TRBV6-2/TRBV6-3
CDR3 DNA: TGTGCCAGCAGCCCCCACCGGCAGGACAGATTCCTCTTCTATGGCTACACCTTC
CDR3 protein: CASSPHRQDRFLFYGYTF